These 12 T cell receptor beta chains share one sample of origin, sequenced in a study of beta chain features in type 1 diabetes. The entirety of the isolated RNA underwent reverse transcription, so expressed TCRB transcripts were sequenced. Repertoires were generated with immunoSEQ multiplex PCR, while TCRdb's copy carries only in-frame clones and drops some. In the table there are under 450,000 clones, approximately 15% of which are singletons. The sample taken for sequencing was naive CD4+ T cells from blood. The receptors originated from a man aged 25 to 45 in good health.

The chain uses TRBV19 and TRBJ2-2, with unresolved D. The V gene's germline CDR1 is LNHDA and CDR2 SQIVND (reference sequence). CDR3 length: 13 amino acids. The germline V and J ends were trimmed by 3 bases and 3 bases, with 5 bases remaining between them. The CDR3, as DNA: TGTGCCAGTAGTATCGGCGACACCGGGGAGCTGTTTTTT. Protein product: CASSIGDTGELFF.

The V call is TRBV4-3, the J call TRBJ2-1; D unclear. Germline CDR1 LGHNA, CDR2 YSLEER. The ends were cut back, 5 bases at V and 5 bases at J, with 4 bases in the middle. This CDR3 contains 11 residues. This CDR3 reads CASSINNEQFF. CDR3 nucleotides: TGCGCCAGCAGCATAAACAATGAGCAGTTCTTC.

The table lists this clone with a few counts. The chain carries TRBV18 and TRBJ2-7; D is uncertain. The CDR3 contains 13 residues. Deletions cut 3 bases from V and 5 bases from J, with 11 bases between. Germline assignment: CDR1 KGHSH and CDR2 LQKENI. The CDR3 protein is CASSPRQKDEQYV. CDR3 sequence (DNA): TGTGCCAGCTCACCGAGGCAGAAAGACGAGCAGTACGTC.

Of note for this clone: This specimen includes other DNA sequences encoding the same CDR3. V gene TRBV18 combines with J gene TRBJ2-5, with D hard to call. Germline values: CDR1 KGHSH, CDR2 LQKENI. The CDR3 has 12 amino acids. Trimming took off 6 bases at V and 0 bases at J, with 5 bases between the two ends. The CDR3 spells CASSPYQETQYF. CDR3 in DNA: TGTGCCAGCTCCCCGTACCAAGAGACCCAGTACTTC.

The J gene is TRBJ2-7, the V gene TRBV25-1; D may be TRBD2 (5 bases). Germline-derived CDR1 and CDR2 are MGHDK and SYGVNS. Trimming removed 3 bases at V and 3 bases at J, with 12 bases between. The CDR3 is 14 residues long. CDR3 in DNA: TGTGCCAGCAGTGAGCTGGGCAGCGGCTACGAGCAGTACTTC. Amino acids: CASSELGSGYEQYF.

This clone was seen more than once but under ten times. This chain connects TRBV21-1 to TRBJ2-7; TRBD1 was called by the table and not checked on the DNA. TRBV21-1 is given as a pseudogene. The CDR3 length is 13 residues. This CDR3 reads CASRDRSSYEQYV. In nucleotides, the CDR3 is TGTGCCAGCAGAGACAGGAGCTCCTACGAGCAGTACGTC.

This clone has only a few counts. The chain has TRBV7-2 and TRBJ1-2, with TRBD1 matching 7 bases. Trimming at V came to 5 bases and at J to 4 bases, leaving 4 bases not matched to a gene. Germline CDR1 and CDR2: SGHTA and FQGNSA. This CDR3 has 13 residues. CDR3 in DNA: TGTGCCAGCAGCAAGACAGGGTTCTATGGCTACACCTTC. Its protein product is CASSKTGFYGYTF.

This clone occurred a few times. The chain joins TRBV5-4 to TRBJ2-1; the D is unclear. From germline, CDR1 is SGHNT and CDR2 YYREEE (reference sequence). The CDR3 spans 14 residues. V gave up 2 bases and J gave up 1 base, with 7 bases separating them. The CDR3 region is CASSLLSSYNEQFF. CDR3 DNA sequence: TGTGCCAGCAGCTTACTCAGTTCCTACAATGAGCAGTTCTTC.

The rearrangement uses TRBV15 and TRBJ2-3; D perhaps matches TRBD2 (5 bases). Trimming stripped 5 bases from V and 10 bases from J, with 10 bases between. The germline V gene encodes CDR1 LNHNV and CDR2 YYDKDF (reference sequence). There are 11 residues in the CDR3. The CDR3 is CATSVGGAQYF. In DNA, the CDR3 is TGTGCCACCAGCGTAGGAGGTGCGCAGTATTTT.

The chain uses TRBV30 and TRBJ2-3; D unclear. Germline CDR1 reads GTSNPN; CDR2 reads SVGIG (reference sequence). V was shortened by 0 bases and J by 7 bases, with 2 bases between the two germline ends. The CDR3 is made up of 10 amino acids. CDR3 protein: CAWSVHTQYF. CDR3 DNA: TGTGCCTGGAGTGTACATACGCAGTATTTT.

The chain recombines TRBV5-1 with TRBJ2-3; D uncertain. The CDR3 is 14 amino acids. Germline loops: CDR1 SGHRS, CDR2 YFSETQ. V lost 5 bases and J 2 bases, leaving 12 bases between the germline ends. The CDR3 DNA reads as TGCGCCAGCAGTATTGAAACCAACACAGATACGCAGTATTTT. This gives the protein CASSIETNTDTQYF.

Only a few counts were recorded for this clone. CDR3 DNA: TGCGCCAGCAGCCAAATACGGGGCTTTGCGACAGGGAATAACAATGAGCAGTTCTTC. Protein: CASSQIRGFATGNNNEQFF. The chain links TRBV4-1 to TRBJ2-1; TRBD1 agrees at 7 bases. CDR1 MGHRA and CDR2 YSYEKL come from the germline V gene. There are 19 residues in the CDR3. J lost 5 bases, V lost 2 bases, and 18 bases had no gene match.